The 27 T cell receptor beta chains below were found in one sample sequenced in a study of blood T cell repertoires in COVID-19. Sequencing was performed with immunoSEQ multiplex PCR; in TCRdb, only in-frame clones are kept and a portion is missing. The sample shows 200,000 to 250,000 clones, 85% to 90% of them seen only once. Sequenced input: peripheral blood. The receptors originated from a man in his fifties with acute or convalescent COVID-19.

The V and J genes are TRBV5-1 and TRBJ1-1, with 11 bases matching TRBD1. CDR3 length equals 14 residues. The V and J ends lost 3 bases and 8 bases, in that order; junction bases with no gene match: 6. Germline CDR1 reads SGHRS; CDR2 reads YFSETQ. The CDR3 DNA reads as TGCGCCAGCAGCTCCGGACAGGGGGCCTTCGAAGCTTTCTTT. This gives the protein CASSSGQGAFEAFF.

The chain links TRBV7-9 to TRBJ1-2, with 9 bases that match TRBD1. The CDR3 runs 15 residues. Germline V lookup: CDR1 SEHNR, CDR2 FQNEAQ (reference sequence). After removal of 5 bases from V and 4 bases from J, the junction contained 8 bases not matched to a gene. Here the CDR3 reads CASSPPGTGSYGYTF. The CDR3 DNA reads TGTGCCAGCAGCCCTCCCGGGACAGGGAGCTATGGCTACACCTTC. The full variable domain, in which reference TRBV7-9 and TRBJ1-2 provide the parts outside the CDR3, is DTGVSQNPRHKITKRGQNVTFRCDPISEHNRLYWYRQTLGQGPEFLTYFQNEAQLEKSRLLSDRFSAERPKGSFSTLEIQRTEQGDSAMYLCASSPPGTGSYGYTFGSGTRLTVV.

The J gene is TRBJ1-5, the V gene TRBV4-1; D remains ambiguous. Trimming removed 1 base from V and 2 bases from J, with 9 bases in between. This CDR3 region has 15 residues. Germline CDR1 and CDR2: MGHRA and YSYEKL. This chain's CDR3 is CASSQGWGGNQPQHF. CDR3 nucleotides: TGCGCCAGCAGCCAAGGGTGGGGAGGCAATCAGCCCCAGCATTTT.

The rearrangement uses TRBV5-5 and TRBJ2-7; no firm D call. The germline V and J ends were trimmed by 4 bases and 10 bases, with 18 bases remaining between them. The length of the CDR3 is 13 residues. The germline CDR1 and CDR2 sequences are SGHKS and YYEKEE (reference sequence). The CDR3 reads CASSITSGAPQYF. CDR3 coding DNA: TGTGCCAGCAGCATCACGTCCGGAGCACCACAGTACTTC.

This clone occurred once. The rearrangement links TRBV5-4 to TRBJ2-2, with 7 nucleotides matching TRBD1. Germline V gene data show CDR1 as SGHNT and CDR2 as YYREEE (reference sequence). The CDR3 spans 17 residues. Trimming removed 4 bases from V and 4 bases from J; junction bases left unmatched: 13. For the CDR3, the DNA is TGTGCCAGCAGCCGACGCCTGACAGGGCAAATCACCGGGGAGCTGTTTTTT. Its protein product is CASSRRLTGQITGELFF.

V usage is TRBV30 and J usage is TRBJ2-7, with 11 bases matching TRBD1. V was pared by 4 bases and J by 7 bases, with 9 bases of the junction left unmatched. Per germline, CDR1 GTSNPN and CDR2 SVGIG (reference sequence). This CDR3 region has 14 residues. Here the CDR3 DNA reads TGTGCCTGGACCCCCGGGACAGGGGGTCATGAGCAGTACTTC. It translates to CAWTPGTGGHEQYF.

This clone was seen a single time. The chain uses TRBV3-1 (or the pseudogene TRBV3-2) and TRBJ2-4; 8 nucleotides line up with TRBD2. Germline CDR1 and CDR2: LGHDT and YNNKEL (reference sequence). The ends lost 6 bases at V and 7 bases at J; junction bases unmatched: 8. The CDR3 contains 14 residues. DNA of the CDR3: TGTGCCAGCAGTCCGGGGGGGCCCCGGAACATTCAGTACTTC. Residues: CASSPGGPRNIQYF.

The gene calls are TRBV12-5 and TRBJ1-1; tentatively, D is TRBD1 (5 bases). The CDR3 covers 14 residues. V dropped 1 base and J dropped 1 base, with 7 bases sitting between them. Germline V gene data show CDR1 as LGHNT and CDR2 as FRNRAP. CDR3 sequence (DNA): TGTGCTAGTGGTTTGGAACAGGAGAACACTGAAGCTTTCTTT. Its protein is CASGLEQENTEAFF.

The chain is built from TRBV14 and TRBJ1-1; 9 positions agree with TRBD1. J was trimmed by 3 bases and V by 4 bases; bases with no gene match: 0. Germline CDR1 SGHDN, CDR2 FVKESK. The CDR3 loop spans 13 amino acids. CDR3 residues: CASSRQGDTEAFF. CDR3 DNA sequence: TGTGCCAGCAGCCGACAGGGGGACACTGAAGCTTTCTTT.

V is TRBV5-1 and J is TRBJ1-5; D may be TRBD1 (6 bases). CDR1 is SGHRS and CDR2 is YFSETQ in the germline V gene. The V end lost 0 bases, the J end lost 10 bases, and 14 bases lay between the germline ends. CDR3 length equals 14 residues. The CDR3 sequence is CASSLADRQDPQHF. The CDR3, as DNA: TGCGCCAGCAGCTTGGCAGACAGGCAAGATCCCCAGCATTTT.

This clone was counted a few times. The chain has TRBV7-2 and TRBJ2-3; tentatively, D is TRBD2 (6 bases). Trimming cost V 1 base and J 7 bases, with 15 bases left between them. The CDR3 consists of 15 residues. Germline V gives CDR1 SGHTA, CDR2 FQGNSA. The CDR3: CASSLVRRVWNTQYF. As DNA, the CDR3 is TGTGCCAGCAGCTTAGTTAGGAGGGTTTGGAATACGCAGTATTTT. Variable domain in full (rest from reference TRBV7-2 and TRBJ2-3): GAGVSQSPSNKVTEKGKDVELRCDPISGHTALYWYRQSLGQGLEFLIYFQGNSAPDKSGLPSDRFSAERTGGSVSTLTIQRTQQEDSAVYLCASSLVRRVWNTQYFGPGTRLTVL.

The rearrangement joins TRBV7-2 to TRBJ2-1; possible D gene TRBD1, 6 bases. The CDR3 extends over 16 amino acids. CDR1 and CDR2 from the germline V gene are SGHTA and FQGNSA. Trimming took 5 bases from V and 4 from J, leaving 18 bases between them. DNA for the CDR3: TGTGCCAGCAGCCCCCACCAACAGGGTTGGTACAATGAGCAGTTCTTC. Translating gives CASSPHQQGWYNEQFF.

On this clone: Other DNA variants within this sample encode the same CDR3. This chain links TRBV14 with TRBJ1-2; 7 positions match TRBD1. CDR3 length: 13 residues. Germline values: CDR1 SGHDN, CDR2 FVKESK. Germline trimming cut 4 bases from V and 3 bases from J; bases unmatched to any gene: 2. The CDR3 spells CASSPDRDYGYTF. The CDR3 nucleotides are TGTGCCAGCAGCCCCGACAGGGACTATGGCTACACCTTC.

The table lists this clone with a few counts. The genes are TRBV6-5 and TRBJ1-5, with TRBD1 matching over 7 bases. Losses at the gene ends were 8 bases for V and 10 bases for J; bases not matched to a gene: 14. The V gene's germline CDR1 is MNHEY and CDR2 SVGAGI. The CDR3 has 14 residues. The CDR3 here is CASCRDRGSGPQHF. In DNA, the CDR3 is TGTGCCAGCTGCCGGGACAGAGGATCAGGTCCCCAGCATTTT.

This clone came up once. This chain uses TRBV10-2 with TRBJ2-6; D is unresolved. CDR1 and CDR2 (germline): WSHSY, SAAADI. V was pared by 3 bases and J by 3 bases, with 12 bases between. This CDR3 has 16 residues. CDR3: CASSELRSFGANVLTF. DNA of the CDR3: TGCGCCAGCAGTGAATTAAGGAGTTTTGGGGCCAACGTCCTGACTTTC.

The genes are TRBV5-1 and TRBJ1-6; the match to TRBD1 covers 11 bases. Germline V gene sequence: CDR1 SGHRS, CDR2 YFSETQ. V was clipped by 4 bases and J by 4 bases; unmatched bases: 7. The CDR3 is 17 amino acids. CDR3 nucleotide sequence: TGCGCCAGCAGCCCTCGGACAGGGGGCGAGTATAATTCACCCCTCCACTTT. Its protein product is CASSPRTGGEYNSPLHF.

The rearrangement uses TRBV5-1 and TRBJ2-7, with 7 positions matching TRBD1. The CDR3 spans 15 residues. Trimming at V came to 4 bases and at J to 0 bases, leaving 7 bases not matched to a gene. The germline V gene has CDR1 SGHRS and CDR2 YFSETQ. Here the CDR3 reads CASSDRDRDSYEQYF. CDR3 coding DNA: TGCGCCAGCAGCGACCGGGACAGAGACTCCTACGAGCAGTACTTC.

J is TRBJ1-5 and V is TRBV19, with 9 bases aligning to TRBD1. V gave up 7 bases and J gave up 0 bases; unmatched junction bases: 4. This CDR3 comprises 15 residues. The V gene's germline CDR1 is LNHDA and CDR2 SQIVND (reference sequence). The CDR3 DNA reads TGTGCCAGTATCAACAGGGGGCTTAGCAATCAGCCCCAGCATTTT. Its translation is CASINRGLSNQPQHF.

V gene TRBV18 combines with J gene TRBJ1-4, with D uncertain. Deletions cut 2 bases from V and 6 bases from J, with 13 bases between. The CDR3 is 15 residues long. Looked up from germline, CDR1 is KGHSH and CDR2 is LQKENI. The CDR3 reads CASSPISGSDEKLFF. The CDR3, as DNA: TGTGCCAGCTCACCAATTTCGGGGTCAGATGAAAAACTGTTTTTT.

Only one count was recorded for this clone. The CDR3 here is CASSLDPTGSNEKLFF. Here the CDR3 DNA reads TGCGCCAGCAGCTTGGATCCTACAGGTTCTAATGAAAAACTGTTTTTT. This rearrangement joins TRBV5-1 to TRBJ1-4; perhaps TRBD1 as D (5 bases). V lost 0 bases and J 3 bases, leaving 12 bases between the germline ends. CDR1 and CDR2 from the germline V gene are SGHRS and YFSETQ. The CDR3 is 16 amino acids.

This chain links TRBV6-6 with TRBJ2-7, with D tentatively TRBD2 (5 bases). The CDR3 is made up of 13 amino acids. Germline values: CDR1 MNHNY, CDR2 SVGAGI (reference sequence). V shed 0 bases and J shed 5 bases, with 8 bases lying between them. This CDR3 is CASSYSEDDEQYF. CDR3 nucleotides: TGTGCCAGCAGTTACTCGGAGGACGACGAGCAGTACTTC.

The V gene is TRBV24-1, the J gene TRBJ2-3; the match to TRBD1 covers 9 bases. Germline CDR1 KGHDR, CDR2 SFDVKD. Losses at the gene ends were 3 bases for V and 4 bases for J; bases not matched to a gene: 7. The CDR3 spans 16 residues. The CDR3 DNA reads TGTGCCACCAGTGATGCTACAGGGGGCAAGGCAGATACGCAGTATTTT. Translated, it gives CATSDATGGKADTQYF.

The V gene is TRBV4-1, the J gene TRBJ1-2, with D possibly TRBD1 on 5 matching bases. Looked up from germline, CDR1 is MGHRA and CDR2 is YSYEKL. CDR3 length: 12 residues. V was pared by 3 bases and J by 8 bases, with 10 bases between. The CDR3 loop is CASSQGPWGYTF. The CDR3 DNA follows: TGCGCCAGCAGCCAGGGGCCTTGGGGCTACACCTTC.

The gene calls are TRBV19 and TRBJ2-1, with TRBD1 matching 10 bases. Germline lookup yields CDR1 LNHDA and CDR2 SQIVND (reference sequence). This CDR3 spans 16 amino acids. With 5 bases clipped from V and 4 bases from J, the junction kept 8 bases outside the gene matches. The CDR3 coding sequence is TGTGCCAGTAGTGTCCGGACAGGGGGTAGATACAATGAGCAGTTCTTC. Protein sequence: CASSVRTGGRYNEQFF. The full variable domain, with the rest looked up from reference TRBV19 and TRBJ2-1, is DGGITQSPKYLFRKEGQNVTLSCEQNLNHDAMYWYRQDPGQGLRLIYYSQIVNDFQKGDIAEGYSVSREKKESFPLTVTSAQKNPTAFYLCASSVRTGGRYNEQFFGPGTRLTVL.

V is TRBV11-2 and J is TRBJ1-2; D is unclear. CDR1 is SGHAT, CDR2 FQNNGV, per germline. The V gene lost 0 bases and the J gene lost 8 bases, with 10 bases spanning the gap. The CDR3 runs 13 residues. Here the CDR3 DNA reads TGTGCCAGCAGCTTAGAAGGCAGGTCCGGCTACACCTTC. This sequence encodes CASSLEGRSGYTF.

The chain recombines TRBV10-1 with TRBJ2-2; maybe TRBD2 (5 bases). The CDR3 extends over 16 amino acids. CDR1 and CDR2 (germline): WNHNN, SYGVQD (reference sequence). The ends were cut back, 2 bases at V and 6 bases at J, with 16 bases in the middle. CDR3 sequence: CASSEPSGIKAGELFF. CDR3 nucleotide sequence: TGCGCCAGCAGTGAGCCATCCGGGATTAAGGCCGGGGAGCTGTTTTTT.

CDR3 nucleotides: TGTGCCAGCAGTTATGACAGTAGCTCCTACAATGAGCAGTTCTTC. This codes for CASSYDSSSYNEQFF. The chain links TRBV6-5 to TRBJ2-1, with a tentative D call TRBD1 (5 bases). CDR3 length equals 15 residues. CDR1 and CDR2 (germline): MNHEY, SVGAGI. V dropped 3 bases and J dropped 0 bases, with 9 bases sitting between them.